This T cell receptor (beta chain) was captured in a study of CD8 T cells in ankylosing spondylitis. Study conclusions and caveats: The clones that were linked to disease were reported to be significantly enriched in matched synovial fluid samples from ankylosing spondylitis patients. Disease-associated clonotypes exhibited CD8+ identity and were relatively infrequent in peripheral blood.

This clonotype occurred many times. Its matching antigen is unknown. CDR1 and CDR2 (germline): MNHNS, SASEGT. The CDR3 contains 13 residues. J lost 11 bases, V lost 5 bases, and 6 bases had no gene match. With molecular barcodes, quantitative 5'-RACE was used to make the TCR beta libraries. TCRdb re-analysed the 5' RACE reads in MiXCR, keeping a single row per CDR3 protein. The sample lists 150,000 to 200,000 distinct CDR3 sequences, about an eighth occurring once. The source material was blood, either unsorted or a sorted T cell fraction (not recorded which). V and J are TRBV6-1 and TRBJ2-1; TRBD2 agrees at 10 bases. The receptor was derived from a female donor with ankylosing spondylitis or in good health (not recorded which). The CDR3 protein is CASSLRLAGQQFF. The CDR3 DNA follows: TGTGCCAGCAGTCTCAGACTAGCGGGTCAGCAGTTCTTC.